One and the same sample provided the 27 T cell receptor beta chains below, sequenced in a study. A single record per CDR3 protein comes from TCRdb applying MiXCR to the RT-PCR reads. The table records 650,000 to 800,000 distinct CDR3 sequences, more than 13% of them present only once. The sequenced sample was memory CD4+ T cells from blood. The receptors stem from a female donor in good health, serving as a healthy control.

This clonotype was counted at least ten times. The chain joins TRBV4-2 to TRBJ2-7, with no clear D. Trimming removed 1 base at V and 7 bases at J, with 11 bases between. The germline V gene has CDR1 LGHNA and CDR2 YNFKEQ. The CDR3 has 13 residues. CDR3 nucleotide sequence: TGTGCCAGCAGCCAAGCCCCGTTTAGGGAGCAGTACTTC. Protein product: CASSQAPFREQYF.

Ten or more counts support this clonotype. This chain joins TRBV7-9 and TRBJ2-3; 11 bases map to TRBD2. The V segment lost 6 bases and the J segment 0 bases; nucleotides outside the gene matches: 5. The CDR3 length is 16 residues. Germline lookup yields CDR1 SEHNR and CDR2 FQNEAQ (reference sequence). The CDR3 DNA reads TGTGCCAGCAGTACCGGACTAGCGGGCAGCACAGATACGCAGTATTTT. Encoded protein: CASSTGLAGSTDTQYF.

The rearrangement uses TRBV6-1 and TRBJ2-3; 8 nucleotides match TRBD1. The J segment lost 3 bases and the V segment lost 6 bases, leaving 5 bases of the junction unmatched. The CDR3 sequence is 14 residues long. Per germline, CDR1 MNHNS and CDR2 SASEGT. CDR3 loop: CASSDRGVTDTQYF. The CDR3 nucleotides read TGTGCCAGCAGCGACAGGGGAGTTACAGATACGCAGTATTTT.

The table lists this clonotype with a few counts. The chain has TRBV7-2 and TRBJ2-1; 8 nucleotides line up with TRBD2. Germline loops: CDR1 SGHTA, CDR2 FQGNSA. This CDR3 has 15 amino acids. Unmatched junction bases numbered 10, after V lost 5 bases and J lost 7 bases. CDR3 sequence reads: CASSPQAGVGNEQFF. The CDR3 DNA follows: TGTGCCAGCAGCCCTCAAGCGGGAGTAGGGAATGAGCAGTTCTTC.

The chain carries TRBV6-5 and TRBJ2-2, with a tentative D call TRBD1 (6 bases). Germline V lookup: CDR1 MNHEY, CDR2 SVGAGI. The CDR3 has 14 residues. V shed 4 bases and J shed 8 bases, with 14 bases lying between them. Written as DNA, the CDR3 is TGTGCCAGCAGTTTCGGACAGAGTTGGGGGGAGCTGTTTTTT. Its translation: CASSFGQSWGELFF.

The rearrangement links TRBV20-1 to TRBJ2-2, with D unresolved. The CDR3 loop spans 14 amino acids. From germline, CDR1 is DFQATT and CDR2 SNEGSKA (reference sequence). The V gene lost 6 bases and the J gene lost 3 bases, with 14 bases spanning the gap. The CDR3 region is CSAQLRTYTGELFF. The CDR3 DNA is TGCAGTGCCCAACTAAGGACCTACACCGGGGAGCTGTTTTTT.

The genes are TRBV28 and TRBJ1-5; TRBD1 agrees at 7 bases. Germline V CDR1 and CDR2: MDHEN, SYDVKM. The CDR3 is 16 residues long. Losses at the gene ends were 5 bases for V and 2 bases for J; bases not matched to a gene: 9. The CDR3, as DNA: TGTGCCAGCAGTACAGGGGTCACCACTCGCAATCAGCCCCAGCATTTT. The encoded protein is CASSTGVTTRNQPQHF.

Many counts were recorded for this clonotype. This rearrangement joins TRBV24-1 to TRBJ2-1, with D perhaps given as TRBD1 or TRBD2 (5 bases each). Trimming shortened V by 6 bases and J by 4 bases, and 12 bases separated the two germline ends. Germline V gene data show CDR1 as KGHDR and CDR2 as SFDVKD. The CDR3 loop spans 14 amino acids. The CDR3 reads CATSTGTEYNEQFF. CDR3 sequence (DNA): TGTGCCACCAGTACCGGGACCGAGTACAATGAGCAGTTCTTC.

V is TRBV20-1 and J is TRBJ2-1; no clear D gene. Germline V gene sequence: CDR1 DFQATT, CDR2 SNEGSKA (reference sequence). The CDR3 consists of 13 residues. V was cut by 4 bases and J by 4 bases, with 11 bases left in between. CDR3 sequence reads: CSANPPAYNEQFF. The CDR3 region has the DNA TGCAGTGCTAACCCCCCCGCGTACAATGAGCAGTTCTTC.

The rearrangement joins TRBV2 to TRBJ2-1; 9 bases line up with TRBD2. The CDR3 totals 18 residues. In germline, CDR1 is SNHLY, CDR2 FYNNEI. Losses at the gene ends were 2 bases for V and 2 bases for J; bases not matched to a gene: 10. CDR3 in amino acids: CASSERKREERPYNEQFF. Written as DNA, the CDR3 is TGTGCCAGCAGTGAAAGGAAGCGGGAGGAGAGGCCCTACAATGAGCAGTTCTTC.

This clonotype was found once. The chain carries TRBV12-3 or TRBV12-4 and TRBJ2-7; 9 bases are shared with TRBD2. The CDR3 sequence is 16 residues long. The ends lost 3 bases at V and 0 bases at J; junction bases unmatched: 6. The CDR3 here is CASSFYSGSSSYEQYF. The CDR3 region has the DNA TGTGCCAGCAGTTTCTATAGCGGGAGTAGCTCCTACGAGCAGTACTTC.

The J gene is TRBJ2-2, the V gene TRBV20-1; no firm D call. The CDR3 consists of 15 residues. Germline-derived CDR1 and CDR2 are DFQATT and SNEGSKA (reference sequence). V gave up 3 bases and J gave up 1 base, with 12 bases separating them. In DNA form, the CDR3 reads TGCAGTGCTAGCGGGCAGGAAGAGAACACCGGGGAGCTGTTTTTT. Translating gives CSASGQEENTGELFF.

Ten or more counts support this clonotype. The chain uses TRBV2 and TRBJ2-5; a weak D match, TRBD2 (7 bases). The CDR3 is 15 amino acids. CDR1 and CDR2 (germline): SNHLY, FYNNEI. Deletions cut 1 base from V and 3 bases from J, with 12 bases between. CDR3 DNA sequence: TGTGCCAGCAGTGAAGGGACTAGGGGGGAAGAGACCCAGTACTTC. Translated, it gives CASSEGTRGEETQYF.

This chain links TRBV7-3 with TRBJ1-2; no firm D call. CDR1 is SGHTA and CDR2 is FQGTGA in the germline V gene. V shed 5 bases and J shed 8 bases, with 21 bases lying between them. CDR3 size: 15 residues. CDR3 DNA sequence: TGTGCCAGCAGCCCTATGGCCGGTATTAGAGGGGGCTACACCTTC. Protein product: CASSPMAGIRGGYTF.

This clonotype has just one count. The rearrangement uses TRBV27 and TRBJ1-5; D is unclear. V lost 11 bases and J 4 bases, leaving 12 bases between the germline ends. This CDR3 contains 12 residues. Germline CDR1 MNHEY, CDR2 SMNVEV (reference sequence). DNA for the CDR3: TGTGCCTCTGGTGGCAGGAATCAGCCCCAGCATTTT. It is translated as CASGGRNQPQHF.

Written as DNA, the CDR3 is TGTGCCAGCAGCCCCGGACAGGTGGGATCCGAGCAGTACTTC. Its translation is CASSPGQVGSEQYF. This sequence joins TRBV7-2 and TRBJ2-7, with TRBD1 matching 7 bases. Germline V gene lookup returns CDR1 SGHTA and CDR2 FQGNSA. The CDR3 extends over 14 amino acids. V shed 5 bases and J 6 bases; nucleotides not matched to a gene: 10.

V usage is TRBV6-2 or TRBV6-3 and J usage is TRBJ2-7, with a possible D match to TRBD1 (6 bases). Trimming took off 4 bases at V and 6 bases at J, with 16 bases between the two ends. The CDR3 runs to 14 residues. The germline gives CDR1 MNHEY, CDR2 SVGEGT. CDR3 residues: CASSLQGGLFEQYF. CDR3 sequence (DNA): TGTGCCAGCAGTTTACAGGGCGGGTTGTTCGAGCAGTACTTC.

This clonotype was seen only a few times. V is TRBV24-1 and J is TRBJ1-1; a weak D match, TRBD1 (6 bases). Trimming pared 3 bases from V and 5 bases from J, leaving 18 bases between. Looked up from germline, CDR1 is KGHDR and CDR2 is SFDVKD. This CDR3 has 16 amino acids. The CDR3 is CATSDPGQFGGTEAFF. CDR3 nucleotide sequence: TGTGCCACCAGTGATCCAGGACAGTTCGGGGGGACTGAAGCTTTCTTT.

This clonotype has more than one count but fewer than ten. The chain uses TRBV5-1 and TRBJ1-2; D gene unclear. CDR3 length: 14 residues. V was shortened by 0 bases and J by 3 bases, with 9 bases between the two germline ends. Germline-derived CDR1 and CDR2 are SGHRS and YFSETQ. DNA of the CDR3: TGCGCCAGCAGCTTGGGCCGCCAGGACTATGGCTACACCTTC. Its translation is CASSLGRQDYGYTF.

This chain joins TRBV9 and TRBJ2-1, with D possibly matching TRBD2 (6 bases). Germline V CDR1 and CDR2: SGDLS, YYNGEE. V was clipped by 3 bases and J by 0 bases, with 25 bases between them. The CDR3 loop spans 20 amino acids. In DNA form, the CDR3 reads TGTGCCAGCAGCGCACCCGCGGGCCGGAGGCGGGGCGACTCCTACAATGAGCAGTTCTTC. This gives the protein CASSAPAGRRRGDSYNEQFF.

The V and J genes are TRBV28 and TRBJ1-2; D remains ambiguous. The CDR3 extends over 15 amino acids. V dropped 3 bases and J dropped 4 bases, with 15 bases sitting between them. Germline V gene data show CDR1 as MDHEN and CDR2 as SYDVKM. CDR3 bases: TGTGCCAGCAGTTTTCCGGCAGGCATCCTCTATGGCTACACCTTC. Amino acids: CASSFPAGILYGYTF.

The sample holds a few counts of this clonotype. The CDR3 here is CASSLVGHFQETQYF. CDR3 nucleotide sequence: TGCGCCAGCAGCTTGGTGGGACACTTTCAAGAGACCCAGTACTTC. This chain links TRBV5-1 with TRBJ2-5; D might be TRBD1 (6 bases). The CDR3 length is 15 residues. Germline V gene data show CDR1 as SGHRS and CDR2 as YFSETQ. Trimming left V 0 bases short and J 2 bases short, with 11 bases between.

This clonotype was found a few times. The rearrangement links TRBV9 to TRBJ2-6, with 8 bases lining up with TRBD1. Germline V gene lookup returns CDR1 SGDLS and CDR2 YYNGEE. The V gene end was trimmed by 3 bases and the J gene end by 2 bases; junction bases not matched to a gene: 13. The CDR3 is made up of 19 amino acids. CDR3 region: CASSGRGWTGIPGANVLTF. The CDR3 DNA reads as TGTGCCAGCAGCGGCCGGGGGTGGACAGGGATCCCTGGGGCCAACGTCCTGACTTTC.

The chain has TRBV28 and TRBJ2-2, with D perhaps matching TRBD1 (5 bases). V lost 5 bases and J lost 0, with 13 bases in between. The germline V gene has CDR1 MDHEN and CDR2 SYDVKM. The length of the CDR3 is 16 residues. CDR3 loop: CASSLPGLPNTGELFF. As DNA, the CDR3 is TGTGCCAGCAGTCTCCCAGGGCTACCGAACACCGGGGAGCTGTTTTTT.

This chain joins TRBV7-9 and TRBJ1-3; TRBD1 might be the D (6 bases). This CDR3 comprises 15 residues. The V end was cut by 9 bases, the J end by 7 bases, with 22 bases between. Per the germline V gene, CDR1 is SEHNR and CDR2 is FQNEAQ (reference sequence). This CDR3 reads CASEGQIRRVNTIYF. In DNA, the CDR3 is TGTGCCAGTGAAGGACAGATACGCCGGGTGAACACCATATATTTT. The whole variable domain, filled in from reference TRBV7-9 and TRBJ1-3, reads DTGVSQNPRHKITKRGQNVTFRCDPISEHNRLYWYRQTLGQGPEFLTYFQNEAQLEKSRLLSDRFSAERPKGSFSTLEIQRTEQGDSAMYLCASEGQIRRVNTIYFGEGSWLTVV.

V usage is TRBV24-1 and J usage is TRBJ2-1; D perhaps matches TRBD1 (6 bases). There are 14 residues in the CDR3. V dropped 4 bases and J dropped 7 bases, with 13 bases sitting between them. Germline CDR1 KGHDR, CDR2 SFDVKD. CDR3 DNA: TGTGCCACCAGTGACTCCGGGACACCAAATGAGCAGTTCTTC. Amino acid sequence: CATSDSGTPNEQFF.

This clonotype was counted only a few times. The chain combines TRBV4-3 with TRBJ2-3; D is uncertain. CDR1 and CDR2 from the germline V gene are LGHNA and YSLEER. The CDR3 is 15 residues long. Trimming pared 1 base from V and 0 bases from J, leaving 8 bases between. The CDR3, as DNA: TGCGCCAGCAGCCAAGTAAGGTTTAGCACAGATACGCAGTATTTT. Amino acid sequence: CASSQVRFSTDTQYF.